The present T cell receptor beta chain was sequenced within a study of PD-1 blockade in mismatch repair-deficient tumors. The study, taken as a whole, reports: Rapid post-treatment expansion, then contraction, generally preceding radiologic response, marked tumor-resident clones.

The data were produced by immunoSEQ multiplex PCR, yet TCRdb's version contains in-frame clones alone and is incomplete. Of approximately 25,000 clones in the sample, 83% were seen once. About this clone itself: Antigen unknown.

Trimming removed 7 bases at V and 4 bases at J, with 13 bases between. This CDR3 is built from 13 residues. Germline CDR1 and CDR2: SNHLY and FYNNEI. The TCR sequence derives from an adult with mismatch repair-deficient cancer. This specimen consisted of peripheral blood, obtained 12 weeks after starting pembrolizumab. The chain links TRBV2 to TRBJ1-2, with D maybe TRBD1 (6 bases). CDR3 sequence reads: CASNTGWGYGYTF. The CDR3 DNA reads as TGTGCCAGCAATACAGGGTGGGGCTATGGCTACACCTTC.